What follows describes a single T cell receptor (beta chain). The antigen remains undetermined. This sample stems from a study of cytomegalovirus exposure and HLA in healthy donors. The study's findings and limits: Analysis performed later showed TCR beta chains linked to HLA being more clonally expanded than equally common others. In vitro confirmation showed a few CMV-associated chains to be CMV antigen specific. An assumption of roughly uniform sequencing depth across donors underlay the presence/absence analyses. The study carried out a later analysis of TCR beta sequences. It associated approximately 15,000 of them with specific HLA alleles at a false discovery rate of 0.05.

There are 13 residues in the CDR3. Germline-derived CDR1 and CDR2 are SQVTM and ANQGSEA. V was pared by 6 bases and J by 6 bases, with 6 bases of the junction left unmatched. The primer mix had 60 Vbeta and 13 Jbeta primers. Profiled with immunoSEQ multiplex PCR; TCRdb holds only in-frame clones, not every one. The listing contains around 75,000 clones. The rearrangement links TRBV29-1 to TRBJ2-1; TRBD2 aligns across 9 bases. The receptor's source is a woman aged 55-69 years in good health and CMV-seronegative. Sequencing was done on a sample of PBMCs. The CDR3 bases are TGCAGCGTAGGTAATAGCGGGAGCAATGAGCAGTTCTTC. Translating gives CSVGNSGSNEQFF.